This entry lists 5 T cell receptor beta chains sequenced from one sample in a study of esophageal squamous cell carcinoma under preoperative chemotherapy. TCRdb itself ran the PCR reads through MiXCR, one entry per CDR3 protein. The table includes about 16,000 distinct CDR3 sequences, roughly half detected once. Time point described: before preoperative PTX-NDP chemotherapy. The specimen was taken from a patient given preoperative chemotherapy. The receptors derive from a human donor with esophageal squamous cell carcinoma. The donor label of this sample is uncertain.

CDR3 loop: CASSLGWGNNEQYF. The CDR3 bases are TGTGCCAGCAGCTTGGGGTGGGGGAACAATGAGCAGTACTTC. The chain joins TRBV7-2 to TRBJ2-5; D might be TRBD1 or TRBD2, each matching 5 bases. Germline CDR1 SGHTA, CDR2 FQGNSA. Deletions cut 3 bases from V and 11 bases from J, with 19 bases between. CDR3 length equals 14 residues.

V gene TRBV7-2 combines with J gene TRBJ2-1; D is unclear. This CDR3 has 14 amino acids. Germline lookup yields CDR1 SGHTA and CDR2 FQGNSA. V shed 5 bases and J shed 0 bases, with 8 bases lying between them. This CDR3 reads CASSPPSSYNEQFF. DNA for the CDR3: TGTGCCAGCAGCCCCCCGAGCTCCTACAATGAGCAGTTCTTC.

At least ten counts were recorded for this clonotype. The chain links TRBV7-3 to TRBJ2-2; possibly TRBD1 or TRBD2 for D (5 bases each). CDR1 is SGHTA and CDR2 is FQGTGA in the germline V gene. V was trimmed by 1 base and J by 6 bases, leaving 12 bases between them. CDR3 length: 15 residues. Here the CDR3 DNA reads TGTGCCAGCAGCTTAAGTCCCTCGGGACCCGGGGAGCTGTTTTTT. Amino acids: CASSLSPSGPGELFF.

This clonotype was recorded at least ten times. The chain carries TRBV6-1 and TRBJ2-5; 8 positions match TRBD1. V lost 6 bases and J lost 5; bases outside the gene matches: 11. Germline CDR1 reads MNHNS; CDR2 reads SASEGT. The CDR3 totals 15 residues. CDR3 nucleotide sequence: TGTGCCAGCAGCCTGTTCGACAGGGGAGGCGAGACCCAGTACTTC. The encoded protein is CASSLFDRGGETQYF.

The chain carries TRBV6-1 and TRBJ2-7, with 13 positions matching TRBD2. CDR1 is MNHNS and CDR2 is SASEGT in the germline V gene. With 6 bases clipped from V and 4 bases from J, the junction kept 6 bases outside the gene matches. The CDR3 runs to 15 residues. CDR3 nucleotides: TGTGCCAGCAGGGATCCGACTAGCGGGAGGTACGAGCAGTACTTC. Translation gives CASRDPTSGRYEQYF.